A single sample gave rise to the 2 T cell receptor beta chains below, sequenced in a study of blood T cell repertoires in COVID-19. Generated by immunoSEQ multiplex PCR, the TCRdb table keeps only in-frame clones and is missing some. The sample has hundreds of thousands of clones; 80% to 90% are singletons. Sequenced input: peripheral blood. These receptors were collected from a man aged 50 to 59 with COVID-19, enrolled during active disease.

This sequence joins TRBV11-3 and TRBJ2-2; 10 bases align to TRBD1. Trimming cost V 3 bases and J 3 bases; bases outside gene matches: 1. CDR1 and CDR2 (germline): SGHNT, YENEEA. CDR3 length equals 15 residues. Here the CDR3 DNA reads TGTGCCAGCAGCTTTGGACAGGGGGACACCGGGGAGCTGTTTTTT. Translation: CASSFGQGDTGELFF.

The V and J genes are TRBV19 and TRBJ2-3; 7 bases fit TRBD2. Losses at the gene ends were 5 bases for V and 2 bases for J; bases not matched to a gene: 7. This CDR3 region has 15 residues. Germline V gene lookup returns CDR1 LNHDA and CDR2 SQIVND (reference sequence). The CDR3 coding sequence is TGTGCCAGTAGTTCCCAAGCGGGGAACACAGATACGCAGTATTTT. It translates to CASSSQAGNTDTQYF.